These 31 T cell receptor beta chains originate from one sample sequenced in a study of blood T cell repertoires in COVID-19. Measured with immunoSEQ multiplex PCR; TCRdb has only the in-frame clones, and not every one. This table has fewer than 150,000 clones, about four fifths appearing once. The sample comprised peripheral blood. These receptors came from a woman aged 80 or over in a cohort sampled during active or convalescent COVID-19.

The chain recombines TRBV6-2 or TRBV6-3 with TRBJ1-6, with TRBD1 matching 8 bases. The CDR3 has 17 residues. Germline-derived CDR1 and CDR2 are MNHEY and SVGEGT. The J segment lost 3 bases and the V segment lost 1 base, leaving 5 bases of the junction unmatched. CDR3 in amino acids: CASSYFGQGFYNSPLHF. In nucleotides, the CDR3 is TGTGCCAGCAGTTACTTCGGACAGGGCTTCTATAATTCACCCCTCCACTTT.

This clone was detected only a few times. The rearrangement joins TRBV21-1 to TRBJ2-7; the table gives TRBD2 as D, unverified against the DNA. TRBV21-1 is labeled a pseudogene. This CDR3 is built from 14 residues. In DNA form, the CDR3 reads TGTGCCAGCCCCCTATCCGGGGAGTCCTACGAGCAGTACGTC. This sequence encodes CASPLSGESYEQYV.

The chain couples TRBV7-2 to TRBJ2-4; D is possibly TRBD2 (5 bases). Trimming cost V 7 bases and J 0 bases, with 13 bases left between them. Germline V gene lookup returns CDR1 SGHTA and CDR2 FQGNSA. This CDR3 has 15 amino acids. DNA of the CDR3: TGTGCCAGCACTCTGGGAGCTCTAGCCAAAAACATTCAGTACTTC. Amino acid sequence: CASTLGALAKNIQYF.

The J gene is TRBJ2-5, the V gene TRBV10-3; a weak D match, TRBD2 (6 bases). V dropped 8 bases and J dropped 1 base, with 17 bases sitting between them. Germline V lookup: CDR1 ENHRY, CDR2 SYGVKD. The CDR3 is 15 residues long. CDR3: CAISGGGNTQETQYF. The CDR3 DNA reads TGTGCCATCTCGGGTGGGGGGAATACCCAAGAGACCCAGTACTTC.

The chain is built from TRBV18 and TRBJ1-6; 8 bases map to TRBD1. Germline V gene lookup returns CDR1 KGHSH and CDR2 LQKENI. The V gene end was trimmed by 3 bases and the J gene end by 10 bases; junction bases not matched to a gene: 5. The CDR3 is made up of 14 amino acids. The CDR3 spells CASSPRTGSSPLHF. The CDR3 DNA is TGTGCCAGCTCACCCCGGACAGGGTCCTCACCCCTCCACTTT.

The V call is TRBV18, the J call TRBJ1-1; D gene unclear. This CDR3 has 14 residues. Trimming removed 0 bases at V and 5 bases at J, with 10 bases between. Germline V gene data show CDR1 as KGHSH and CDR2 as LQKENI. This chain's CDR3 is CASSPPNTRTEAFF. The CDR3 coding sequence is TGTGCCAGCTCACCACCGAATACTCGGACTGAAGCTTTCTTT.

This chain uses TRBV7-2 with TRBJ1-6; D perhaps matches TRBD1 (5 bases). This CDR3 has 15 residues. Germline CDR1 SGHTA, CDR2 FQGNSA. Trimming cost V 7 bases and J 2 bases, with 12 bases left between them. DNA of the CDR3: TGTGCCAGCACAAAGCAGGGTACCTATAATTCACCCCTCCACTTT. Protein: CASTKQGTYNSPLHF.

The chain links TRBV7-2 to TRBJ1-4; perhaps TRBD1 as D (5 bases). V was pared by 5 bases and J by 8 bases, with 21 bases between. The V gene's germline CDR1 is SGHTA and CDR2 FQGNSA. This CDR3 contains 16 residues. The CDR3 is CASSPNTPGLGEKLFF. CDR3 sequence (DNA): TGTGCCAGCAGCCCCAACACGCCAGGGTTAGGGGAAAAACTGTTTTTT. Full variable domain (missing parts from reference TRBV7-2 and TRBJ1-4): GAGVSQSPSNKVTEKGKDVELRCDPISGHTALYWYRQSLGQGLEFLIYFQGNSAPDKSGLPSDRFSAERTGGSVSTLTIQRTQQEDSAVYLCASSPNTPGLGEKLFFGSGTQLSVL.

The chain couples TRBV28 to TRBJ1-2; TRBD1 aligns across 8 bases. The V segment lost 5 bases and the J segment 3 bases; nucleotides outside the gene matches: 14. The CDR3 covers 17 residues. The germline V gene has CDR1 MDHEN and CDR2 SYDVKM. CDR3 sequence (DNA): TGTGCCAGCAGTACTTCCTTCCAGCTGACAGGGGACTATGGCTACACCTTC. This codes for CASSTSFQLTGDYGYTF.

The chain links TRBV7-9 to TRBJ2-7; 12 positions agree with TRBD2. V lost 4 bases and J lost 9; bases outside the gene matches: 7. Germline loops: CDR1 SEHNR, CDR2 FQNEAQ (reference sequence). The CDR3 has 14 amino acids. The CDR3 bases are TGTGCCAGCAGCTCTCTAGCGGGGGGGCCGTTGCAGTACGTC. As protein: CASSSLAGGPLQYV.

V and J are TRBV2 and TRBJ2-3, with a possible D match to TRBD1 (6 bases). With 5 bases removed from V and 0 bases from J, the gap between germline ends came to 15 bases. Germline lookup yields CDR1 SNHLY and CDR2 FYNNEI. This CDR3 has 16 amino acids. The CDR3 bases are TGTGCCAGCAGTCACCGACAGGTCCATAGCACAGATACGCAGTATTTT. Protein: CASSHRQVHSTDTQYF.

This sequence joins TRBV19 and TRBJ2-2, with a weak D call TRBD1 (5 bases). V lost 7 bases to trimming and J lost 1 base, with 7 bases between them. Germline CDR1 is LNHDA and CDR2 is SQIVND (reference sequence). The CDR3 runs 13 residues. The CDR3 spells CASKTGNTGELFF. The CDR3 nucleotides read TGTGCCAGTAAAACAGGGAACACCGGGGAGCTGTTTTTT.

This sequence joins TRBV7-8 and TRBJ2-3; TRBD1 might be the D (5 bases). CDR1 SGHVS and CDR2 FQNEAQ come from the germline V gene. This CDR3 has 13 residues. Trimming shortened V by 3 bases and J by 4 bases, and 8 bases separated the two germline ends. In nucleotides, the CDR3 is TGTGCCAGCAGCTTCGACAGTGCAGATACGCAGTATTTT. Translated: CASSFDSADTQYF. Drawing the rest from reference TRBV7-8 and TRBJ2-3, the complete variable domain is GAGVSQSPRYKVAKRGQDVALRCDPISGHVSLFWYQQALGQGPEFLTYFQNEAQLDKSGLPSDRFFAERPEGSVSTLKIQRTQQEDSAVYLCASSFDSADTQYFGPGTRLTVL.

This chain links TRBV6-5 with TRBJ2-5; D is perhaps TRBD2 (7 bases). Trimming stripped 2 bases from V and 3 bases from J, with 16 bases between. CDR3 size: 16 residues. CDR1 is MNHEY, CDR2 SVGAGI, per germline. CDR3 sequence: CASSYGGALTKETQYF. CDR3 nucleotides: TGTGCCAGCAGTTACGGGGGGGCTTTAACCAAAGAGACCCAGTACTTC.

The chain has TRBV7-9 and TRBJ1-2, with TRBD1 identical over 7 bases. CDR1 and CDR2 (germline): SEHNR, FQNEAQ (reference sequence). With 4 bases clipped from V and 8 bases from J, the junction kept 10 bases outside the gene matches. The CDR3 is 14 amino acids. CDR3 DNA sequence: TGTGCCAGCAGCTACAACACAGGGGTGTGGGGCTACACCTTC. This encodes CASSYNTGVWGYTF.

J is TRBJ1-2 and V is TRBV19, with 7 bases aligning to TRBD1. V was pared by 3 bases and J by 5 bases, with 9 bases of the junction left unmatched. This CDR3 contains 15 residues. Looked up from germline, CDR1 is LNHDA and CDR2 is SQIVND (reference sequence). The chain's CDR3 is CASSMVPGQSYGYTF. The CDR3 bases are TGTGCCAGTAGTATGGTCCCGGGACAGTCGTATGGCTACACCTTC.

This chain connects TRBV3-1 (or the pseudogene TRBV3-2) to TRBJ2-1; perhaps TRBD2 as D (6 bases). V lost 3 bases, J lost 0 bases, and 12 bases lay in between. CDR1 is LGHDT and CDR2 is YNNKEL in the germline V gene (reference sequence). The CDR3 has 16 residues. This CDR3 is CASSHPGTYSYNEQFF. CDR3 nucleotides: TGTGCCAGCAGCCACCCTGGGACTTACTCCTACAATGAGCAGTTCTTC.

In DNA, the CDR3 is TGTGCCAGCTCACAAGACACAAATGGCTACACCTTC. It specifies CASSQDTNGYTF. The rearrangement links TRBV18 to TRBJ1-2, with D unclear. The CDR3 totals 12 residues. V lost 4 bases and J 6 bases, leaving 9 bases between the germline ends. CDR1 is KGHSH, CDR2 LQKENI, per germline.

The CDR3, as DNA: TGTGCCAGTAGTCCCCCGGGACAGGGAGTTTCATGGCCCCAGCATTTT. This encodes CASSPPGQGVSWPQHF. The chain joins TRBV19 to TRBJ1-5; 9 bases match TRBD1. V lost 5 bases and J lost 9; bases outside the gene matches: 14. Germline V CDR1 and CDR2: LNHDA, SQIVND (reference sequence). This CDR3 has 16 residues.

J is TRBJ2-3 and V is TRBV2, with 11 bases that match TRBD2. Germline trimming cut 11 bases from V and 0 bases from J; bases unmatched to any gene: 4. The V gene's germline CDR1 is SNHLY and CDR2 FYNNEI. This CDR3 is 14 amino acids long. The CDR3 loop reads CAGRLAGSTDTQYF. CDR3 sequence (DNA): TGTGCCGGACGACTAGCGGGGAGCACAGATACGCAGTATTTT.

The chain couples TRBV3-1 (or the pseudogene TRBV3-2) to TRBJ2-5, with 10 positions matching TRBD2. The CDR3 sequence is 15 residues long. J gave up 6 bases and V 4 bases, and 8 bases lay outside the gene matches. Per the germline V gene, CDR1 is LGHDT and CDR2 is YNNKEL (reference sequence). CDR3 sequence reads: CASSRRAGGLQTQYF. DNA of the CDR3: TGTGCCAGCAGCCGAAGAGCGGGGGGGCTTCAGACCCAGTACTTC.

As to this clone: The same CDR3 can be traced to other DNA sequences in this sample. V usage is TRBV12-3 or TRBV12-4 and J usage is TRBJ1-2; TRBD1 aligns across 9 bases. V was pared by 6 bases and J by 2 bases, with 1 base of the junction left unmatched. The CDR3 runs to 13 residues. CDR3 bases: TGTGCCAGCAGGGGACAGGGCAACTATGGCTACACCTTC. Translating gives CASRGQGNYGYTF.

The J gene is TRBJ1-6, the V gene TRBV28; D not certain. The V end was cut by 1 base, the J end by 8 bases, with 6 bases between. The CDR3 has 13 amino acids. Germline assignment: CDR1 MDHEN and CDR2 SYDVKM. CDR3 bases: TGTGCCAGCAGTTTATTCCGTGATTCACCCCTCCACTTT. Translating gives CASSLFRDSPLHF.

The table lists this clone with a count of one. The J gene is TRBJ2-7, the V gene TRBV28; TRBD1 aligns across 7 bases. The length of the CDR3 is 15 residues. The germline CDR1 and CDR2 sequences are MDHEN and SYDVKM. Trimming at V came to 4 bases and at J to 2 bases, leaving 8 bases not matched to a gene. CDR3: CASSSRGTATYEQYV. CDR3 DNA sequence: TGTGCCAGCAGTTCCCGTGGGACAGCCACCTACGAGCAGTACGTC.

CDR3 sequence: CASSLGQGASAGELFF. CDR3 nucleotide sequence: TGTGCCAGCAGCTTGGGACAGGGGGCGTCGGCCGGGGAGCTGTTTTTT. This chain connects TRBV5-6 to TRBJ2-2; 10 bases are shared with TRBD1. V lost 0 bases, J lost 6 bases, and 5 bases stayed unmatched. Germline CDR1 SGHDT, CDR2 YYEEEE. The CDR3 has 16 amino acids.

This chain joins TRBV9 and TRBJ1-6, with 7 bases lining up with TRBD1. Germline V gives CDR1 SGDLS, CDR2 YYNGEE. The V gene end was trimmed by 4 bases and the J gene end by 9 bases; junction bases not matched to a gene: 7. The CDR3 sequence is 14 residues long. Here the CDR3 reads CASSLTGEGSPLHF. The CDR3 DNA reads TGTGCCAGCAGCCTAACAGGGGAAGGTTCACCCCTCCACTTT.

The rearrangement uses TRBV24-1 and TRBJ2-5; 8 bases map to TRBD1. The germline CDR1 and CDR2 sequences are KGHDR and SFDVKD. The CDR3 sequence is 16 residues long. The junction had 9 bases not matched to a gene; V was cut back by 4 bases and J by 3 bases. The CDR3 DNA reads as TGTGCCACCAGTGAGGGGGGCCGGACAGGGAAAGAGACCCAGTACTTC. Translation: CATSEGGRTGKETQYF.

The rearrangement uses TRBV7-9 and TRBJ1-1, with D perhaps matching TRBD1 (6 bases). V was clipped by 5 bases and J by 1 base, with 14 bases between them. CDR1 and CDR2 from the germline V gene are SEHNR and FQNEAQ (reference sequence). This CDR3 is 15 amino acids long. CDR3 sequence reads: CASSLYAGANTEAFF. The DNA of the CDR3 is TGTGCCAGCAGCCTCTACGCGGGGGCGAACACTGAAGCTTTCTTT.

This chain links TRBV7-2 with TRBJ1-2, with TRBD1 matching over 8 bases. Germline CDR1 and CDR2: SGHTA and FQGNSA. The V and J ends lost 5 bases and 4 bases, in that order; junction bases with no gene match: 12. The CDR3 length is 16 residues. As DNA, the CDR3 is TGTGCCAGCAGCCGCGATTACAGGGGGTCTAGCTATGGCTACACCTTC. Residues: CASSRDYRGSSYGYTF.

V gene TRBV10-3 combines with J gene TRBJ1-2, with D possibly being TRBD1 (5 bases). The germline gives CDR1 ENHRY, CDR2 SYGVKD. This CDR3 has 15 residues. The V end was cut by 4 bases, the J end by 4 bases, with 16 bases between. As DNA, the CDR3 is TGTGCCATCAGTGGTGCCCCCCCCGACAGCTATGGCTACACCTTC. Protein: CAISGAPPDSYGYTF.

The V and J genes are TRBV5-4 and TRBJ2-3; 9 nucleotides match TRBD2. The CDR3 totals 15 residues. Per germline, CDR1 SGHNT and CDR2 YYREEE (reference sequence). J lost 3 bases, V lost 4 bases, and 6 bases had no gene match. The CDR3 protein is CASSPSGLATDTQYF. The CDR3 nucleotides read TGTGCCAGCAGCCCTTCGGGACTAGCAACAGATACGCAGTATTTT.